This T cell receptor (beta chain) was documented in a study of cytomegalovirus exposure and HLA in healthy donors (dated 2017 in TCRdb). Study-wide context: A later analysis indicated that the 90 to 150 validation repertoires were generated on the platform also employed for the roughly 720 repertoires of the first cohort. The aim of the study was to test whether cataloging public T cell receptors could identify signatures of past pathogen exposure. A separate validation cohort of more than 100 different subjects was used in addition to the roughly 640-subject first cohort. To predict cytomegalovirus infection status, the study brought together high-throughput TCR immunosequencing, statistical association of individual TCRs with disease status, and machine learning.

Summary of the overall study and its limitations: Of the cluster scores, roughly 95% were above 0 in a later analysis, which found that TCRs clustered in the first cohort also tended to co-occur in the roughly 130 validation repertoires. A total of some 180 TCR beta chains were listed by the study as associated with cytomegalovirus. The classifier was reported to diagnose cytomegalovirus status with high specificity and sensitivity in both the original and validation cohorts. In vitro tests confirmed that a few of the cytomegalovirus-associated TCR beta chains recognize cytomegalovirus antigens. The authors suggested that the approach could potentially be extended to other disease states and immunological phenotypes. Most TCR sequences were observed very rarely across donors, whereas some public TCRs were present in many individuals. A later analysis lacked HLA typing for the validation cohort, so it scored co-occurrence in that cohort across all 110 or so repertoires.

The CDR3 runs 13 residues from the cysteine to the phenylalanine. The entry retains the CDR3 DNA only, 39 bases that are in frame from base 1. CDR1 KGHSH and CDR2 LQKENI were looked up in the germline V gene. V gives up 2 bases and J gives up 6 bases, and the segment between their germline ends measures 8 bases. A word on this clone: Its antigen target is currently unknown. Base-call qualities are not available, and no considerably larger clone is one nucleotide away.

Receptors were amplified or captured by the immunoSEQ multiplex PCR assay. As for how the authors treated the data: A statistical classification framework was built to diagnose cytomegalovirus status from the catalog of TCR beta chain sequences. The table was pulled from immuneACCESS by TCRdb, which kept in-frame rearrangements only. Such tables lose some clones; where checked, under half of the loss comes from unresolved V genes, and the rest has no known cause. That table supplies the V and J calls and clone size; D and trimming were determined from the DNA. In this sample the table shows around 250,000 clones, 90% of which occur a single time. Jointly, the top ten make up 3.1% of the sample. Separate from the roughly 700-subject first cohort, the validation cohort of roughly 130 subjects was the group to which the donors belonged.

The chain links TRBV18 with TRBJ2-1; TRBD1 is a possible D gene, resting on 6 matching bases. The sequence derives from a woman aged 30 to 39 in good health and CMV-seronegative. Sequencing was performed on PBMCs. The DNA sequence is given as TGTGCCAGCTCACCAATAGGGGGCAATGAGCAGTTCTTC. The encoded protein is CASSPIGGNEQFF.